The clone carrying this T cell receptor (beta chain) was observed a handful of times. In germline, CDR1 is SNHLY, CDR2 FYNNEI. Trimming removed 5 bases from V and 5 bases from J, with 10 bases in between. This CDR3 contains 13 residues. Treatment of any kind had been given to no patient before thyroid surgery. The data belong to a study of metastatic and nonmetastatic thyroid tumors. TCRdb re-clonotyped the PCR reads through MiXCR. Here the sample spans some 35,000 clones, about 26% being singletons. This chain joins TRBV2 and TRBJ1-5, with D unresolved. The receptor was derived from a male donor with papillary thyroid cancer or a benign thyroid nodule (not recorded which). Some clones in this sample may be carry-over from other donors' samples. The sequencing sample was made of blood. CDR3 sequence reads: CASSYKRDQPQHF. The CDR3 nucleotides read TGTGCCAGCAGTTACAAGAGAGATCAGCCCCAGCATTTT.